This T cell receptor beta chain appears in the sequencing data of a study of blood T cell repertoires in COVID-19. Germline assignment: CDR1 SNHLY and CDR2 FYNNEI. CDR3 length: 16 residues. Trimming removed 10 bases from V and 2 bases from J, with 20 bases in between. Measured with immunoSEQ multiplex PCR; TCRdb has only the in-frame clones, and not every one. Found here are under 150,000 clones, 80% to 85% of them singletons; the top ten hold roughly 34%. Sequenced input: peripheral blood. V usage is TRBV2 and J usage is TRBJ1-4; D not certain. This receptor was obtained from a human donor in a cohort sampled during active COVID-19. This CDR3 is CATPSTPGGTNEKLFF. In nucleotides, the CDR3 is TGTGCCACCCCCAGCACCCCCGGAGGGACTAATGAAAAACTGTTTTTT.